A single sample gave rise to the 2 T cell receptor beta chains below, sequenced in a study of T cell changes during pregnancy in multiple sclerosis. Libraries were prepared by immunoSEQ multiplex PCR; TCRdb keeps only in-frame clonotypes and omits some of them. Of 25,000 to 35,000 clones listed, roughly 90% were seen once; the top ten hold 0.5% to 0.65%. This material consisted of CD4+ T cells from peripheral blood mononuclear cells, taken in the third trimester of pregnancy. Every receptor here comes from a female donor in good health, enrolled as a control in a pregnancy study.

The chain uses TRBV19 and TRBJ1-1; 9 nucleotides match TRBD1. With 8 bases clipped from V and 3 bases from J, the junction kept 4 bases outside the gene matches. Germline CDR1 reads LNHDA; CDR2 reads SQIVND (reference sequence). This CDR3 region has 13 residues. CDR3 in amino acids: CASLGTGYTEAFF. The CDR3 DNA reads TGTGCCAGTCTTGGGACAGGGTACACTGAAGCTTTCTTT. Using reference TRBV19 and TRBJ1-1 for the parts outside the CDR3, the full variable domain is DGGITQSPKYLFRKEGQNVTLSCEQNLNHDAMYWYRQDPGQGLRLIYYSQIVNDFQKGDIAEGYSVSREKKESFPLTVTSAQKNPTAFYLCASLGTGYTEAFFGQGTRLTVV.

CDR3 coding DNA: TGTGCCAGCAGCTTAGAAGGTCGGGAGCTTTATGGAAACACCATATATTTT. Translation: CASSLEGRELYGNTIYF. The gene calls are TRBV11-3 and TRBJ1-3; no definite D call. V was pared by 0 bases and J by 3 bases, with 15 bases between. This CDR3 has 17 amino acids. Germline V gives CDR1 SGHNT, CDR2 YENEEA.